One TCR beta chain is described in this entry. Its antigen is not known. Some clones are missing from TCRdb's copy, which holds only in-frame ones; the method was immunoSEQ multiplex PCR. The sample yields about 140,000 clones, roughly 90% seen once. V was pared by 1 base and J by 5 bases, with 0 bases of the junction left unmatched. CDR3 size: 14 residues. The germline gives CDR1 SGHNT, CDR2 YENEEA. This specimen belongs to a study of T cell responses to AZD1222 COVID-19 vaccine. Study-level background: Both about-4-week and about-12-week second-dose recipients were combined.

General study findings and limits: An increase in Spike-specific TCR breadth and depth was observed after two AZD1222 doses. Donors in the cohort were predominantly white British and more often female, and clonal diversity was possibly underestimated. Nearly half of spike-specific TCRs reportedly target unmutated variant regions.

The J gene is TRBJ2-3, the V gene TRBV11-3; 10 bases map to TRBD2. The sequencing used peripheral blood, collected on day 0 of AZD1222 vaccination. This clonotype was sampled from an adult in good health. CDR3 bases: TGTGCCAGCAGCTTAGGACTAGCGGGAGATACGCAGTATTTT. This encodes CASSLGLAGDTQYF.